These 3 T cell receptor beta chains came from one sample sequenced in a study of a mutant IDH1 vaccine in newly diagnosed glioma. Using immunoSEQ multiplex PCR, the repertoire was profiled, and TCRdb retains in-frame clones only, with some absent. The sample shows roughly 39,000 clones, approximately 85% of them seen only once. Indicated time point: week 5, during vaccination. Each dose delivered 300 ug of mutant IDH1 20-mer peptide subcutaneously with imiquimod. These receptors have no known antigen. This specimen consisted of PBMCs, obtained from a glioma patient whose treatment included an IDH1 peptide vaccine. These receptors came from a man aged 35 to 55 with glioma.

This sequence joins TRBV19 and TRBJ2-7; D is undetermined. The CDR3 runs to 10 residues. Germline CDR1 is LNHDA and CDR2 is SQIVND (reference sequence). CDR3 in DNA: TGTGCAGAGTCAGTTTACGAGCAGTACTTC. The encoded protein is CAESVYEQYF.

The rearrangement joins TRBV4-1 to TRBJ2-5; tentatively, D is TRBD1 (6 bases). This CDR3 region has 14 residues. Germline V gene sequence: CDR1 MGHRA, CDR2 YSYEKL. V dropped 2 bases and J dropped 4 bases, with 11 bases sitting between them. As DNA, the CDR3 is TGCGCCAGCAGCCAATTGGGGGCGCGAGAGACCCAGTACTTC. As protein: CASSQLGARETQYF.

For the CDR3, the DNA is TGTGCCACAGGGAGCACCTCCTACAATGAGCAGTTCTTC. This gives the protein CATGSTSYNEQFF. This sequence joins TRBV10-3 and TRBJ2-1; perhaps D is TRBD1 or TRBD2 (5 bases each). CDR3 length equals 13 residues. Germline V gene data show CDR1 as ENHRY and CDR2 as SYGVKD. Trimming took off 10 bases at V and 0 bases at J, with 10 bases between the two ends.